This record covers a single T cell receptor beta chain. No antigen is known for it. The protocol was immunoSEQ multiplex PCR, while the TCRdb copy is restricted to in-frame clones and leaves out a portion. Counted here are 65,000 to 70,000 clones, over 60% occurring once; the ten biggest clones make up roughly an eighth. This record comes from a study of T cell responses to AZD1222 COVID-19 vaccine. Germline CDR1 is KGHSH and CDR2 is LQKENI. The J segment lost 6 bases and the V segment lost 3 bases, leaving 6 bases of the junction unmatched. The CDR3 length is 15 residues. Study results and caveats: Donors were largely white British and mainly female; clonal diversity was possibly underestimated. The study found Spike-specific TCR breadth and depth rose after two AZD1222 doses.

The clonotype was recovered from an adult in good health. The source material was peripheral blood, sampled on day 0 of AZD1222 vaccination. The genes are TRBV18 and TRBJ2-2; 8 bases agree with TRBD1. The CDR3 nucleotides read TGTGCCAGCTCACCGGGACAGGACGGGGCCGGGGAGCTGTTTTTT. Its protein is CASSPGQDGAGELFF.